There are a few counts of the clone carrying this T cell receptor beta chain. The antigen remains undetermined. This record comes from a study of T cells in Graves' hyperthyroidism and ophthalmopathy. The CDR3 is made up of 16 amino acids. Germline loops: CDR1 ENHRY, CDR2 SYGVKD. Trimming shortened V by 2 bases and J by 5 bases, and 18 bases separated the two germline ends. Study-wide findings and caveats: Blood samples included most of the expanded thyroid clonotypes exceeding 0.001.

TCR beta CDR3 regions were amplified from RNA. First-round RT-PCR of the TCR CDR3 relied on the HTBI primer set. TCRdb itself ran the multiplex PCR reads through MiXCR, one entry per CDR3 protein. Found here are about 560,000 distinct CDR3 sequences, roughly a sixth of them singletons; the top ten hold around a sixth. This clonotype was sampled from a woman younger than 35 with Graves' hyperthyroidism. The chain couples TRBV10-3 to TRBJ2-5, with D perhaps being TRBD1 or TRBD2 (5 bases each). Sample: blood. The CDR3 sequence is CAISEPGRQTGETQYF. The CDR3 DNA follows: TGTGCCATCAGTGAGCCGGGACGGCAAACGGGGGAGACCCAGTACTTC.